The clone carrying this T cell receptor beta chain was detected once. What it binds is unknown. Using immunoSEQ multiplex PCR, the repertoire was profiled, and TCRdb retains in-frame clones only, with some absent. This table has more than 45,000 clones, roughly 86% appearing once. Sampling times: baseline, cycle 4 day 1, cycle 7 day 1. The entry originates in a study of OX40 agonist ivuxolimab in advanced cancers. Germline CDR1 reads SGHAT; CDR2 reads FQNNGV. The CDR3 contains 16 residues. V trimming: 0 bases; J trimming: 5 bases; junction bases outside the gene matches: 4. Study findings and constraints: Average numbers of expanded clones were greater in CD8+ T cells than in CD4+. Those patients achieving a partial response at 0.1-3.0 mg/kg showed among the lowest clonal expansion.

This material consisted of CD4+ or CD8+ T cells sorted from blood, taken in a trial of the OX40 agonist ivuxolimab. The receptor comes from an adult with an advanced solid tumor such as melanoma, head and neck, liver or kidney cancer. The chain links TRBV11-2 to TRBJ2-1; 10 bases fit TRBD2. The CDR3, as DNA: TGTGCCAGCAGCTTAGACATAGCGGGGGGCCACAATGAGCAGTTCTTC. Translated, it gives CASSLDIAGGHNEQFF.